This entry lists 8 T cell receptor beta chains sequenced from one sample in a study of blood T cell repertoires in COVID-19. The table came from immunoSEQ multiplex PCR; TCRdb's copy has only in-frame clones and leaves some out. Of around 78,000 clones in the sample, 82% were seen once. Material for sequencing was peripheral blood. All receptors derive from a human donor in a cohort sampled during active COVID-19.

The V gene is TRBV19, the J gene TRBJ1-5; 9 nucleotides line up with TRBD1. The CDR3 length is 16 residues. J gave up 5 bases and V 5 bases, and 10 bases lay outside the gene matches. Germline V lookup: CDR1 LNHDA, CDR2 SQIVND (reference sequence). CDR3 sequence: CASSRRDRDSDQPQHF. CDR3 coding DNA: TGTGCCAGTAGTCGCAGGGACAGGGACTCGGATCAGCCCCAGCATTTT.

This rearrangement joins TRBV9 to TRBJ1-3; 7 bases agree with TRBD1. With V trimmed by 4 bases and J by 0 bases, 4 bases remained unmatched. This CDR3 is 15 amino acids long. In germline, CDR1 is SGDLS, CDR2 YYNGEE. The CDR3 DNA reads TGTGCCAGCAGCCCTCGGGACAGCTCTGGAAACACCATATATTTT. Amino acid sequence: CASSPRDSSGNTIYF.

The rearrangement links TRBV7-2 to TRBJ2-1; the D is unclear. Trimming cost V 5 bases and J 6 bases, with 17 bases left between them. The CDR3 consists of 15 residues. Germline lookup yields CDR1 SGHTA and CDR2 FQGNSA. CDR3 nucleotide sequence: TGTGCCAGCAGCCGCGGCGCTAACCCCCCCAATGAGCAGTTCTTC. This gives the protein CASSRGANPPNEQFF. The variable domain in full, completed from reference TRBV7-2 and TRBJ2-1, reads GAGVSQSPSNKVTEKGKDVELRCDPISGHTALYWYRQSLGQGLEFLIYFQGNSAPDKSGLPSDRFSAERTGGSVSTLTIQRTQQEDSAVYLCASSRGANPPNEQFFGPGTRLTVL.

The chain combines TRBV18 with TRBJ2-7; 8 nucleotides match TRBD1. The CDR3 is 13 residues long. CDR1 and CDR2 from the germline V gene are KGHSH and LQKENI. J lost 5 bases, V lost 0 bases, and 0 bases had no gene match. CDR3 in DNA: TGTGCCAGCTCACCACCGACAGGGGACGAGCAGTACTTC. This codes for CASSPPTGDEQYF.

J is TRBJ1-1 and V is TRBV7-9; TRBD1 agrees at 9 bases. Germline trimming cut 4 bases from V and 3 bases from J; bases unmatched to any gene: 9. In germline, CDR1 is SEHNR, CDR2 FQNEAQ (reference sequence). The CDR3 covers 16 residues. The CDR3 loop is CASSSGQGSAHTEAFF. The CDR3, as DNA: TGTGCCAGCAGCTCGGGACAGGGATCAGCTCACACTGAAGCTTTCTTT.

This clone was observed once. The chain carries TRBV5-8 and TRBJ2-3, with D maybe TRBD1 (6 bases). Trimming removed 2 bases at V and 1 base at J, with 11 bases between. The CDR3 spans 15 residues. The germline V gene encodes CDR1 SGHTS and CDR2 YDEGEE. The CDR3, as DNA: TGTGCCAGCAGCTTAGTGGGGGCTGGCACAGATACGCAGTATTTT. This sequence encodes CASSLVGAGTDTQYF.

This chain links TRBV9 with TRBJ1-1; D call uncertain. V was cut by 2 bases and J by 0 bases, with 14 bases left in between. Germline V gene sequence: CDR1 SGDLS, CDR2 YYNGEE. CDR3 length equals 16 residues. CDR3 sequence reads: CASSVGSDFMNTEAFF. The DNA of the CDR3 is TGTGCCAGCAGCGTTGGGTCAGACTTCATGAACACTGAAGCTTTCTTT.

Concerning this clone: Other DNA sequences of this sample code for an identical CDR3. The rearrangement links TRBV3-1 (or the pseudogene TRBV3-2) to TRBJ1-5; no clear D gene. Germline V gives CDR1 LGHDT, CDR2 YNNKEL (reference sequence). The ends were cut back, 2 bases at V and 4 bases at J, with 6 bases in the middle. The CDR3 runs to 13 residues. The CDR3 reads CASSQSLNQPQHF. In nucleotides, the CDR3 is TGTGCCAGCAGCCAAAGCCTAAATCAGCCCCAGCATTTT.